A single T cell receptor beta chain is shown here with its context. The data originate from a study of shared clonotypes between healthy human individuals. This CDR3 is built from 14 residues. The germline CDR1 and CDR2 sequences are SGHRS and YFSETQ. Trimming removed 7 bases from V and 0 bases from J, with 12 bases in between. Sequenced by immunoSEQ multiplex PCR; TCRdb stores in-frame clones only, minus some. The sample has 550,000 to 850,000 clones, 55% to 75% seen once. The rearrangement links TRBV5-1 to TRBJ2-3; unclear D gene. Sequencing input: memory CD4+ T cells sorted from blood. Subset of the sample: CD45RA-negative fraction. The clonotype comes from a woman aged 25 to 39 in good health. The CDR3 region is CASLLGASTDTQYF. CDR3 sequence (DNA): TGCGCCAGCTTGTTGGGTGCTAGCACAGATACGCAGTATTTT.